These 25 T cell receptor beta chains were all obtained from the same sample, sequenced in a study of human T cells and chemical hapten exposure. Time point given: pre-sensitization, week 0. Indicated treatment: therapeutic diphenylcyclopropenone sensitization with weekly scalp DPC. TCRdb processed the RACE reads anew with MiXCR; each CDR3 protein has one entry. Among about 260,000 distinct CDR3 sequences listed, about 8.1% were seen once. Here the sequenced sample was whole blood, taken in connection with sensitization to the hapten diphenylcyclopropenone (DPC). The receptors were sampled from a woman aged 40 to 50 with alopecia areata. Some clones in this sample may be carry-over from other donors' samples.

The chain carries TRBV12-3 or TRBV12-4 and TRBJ1-2; TRBD1 aligns across 7 bases. The V segment lost 7 bases and the J segment 2 bases; nucleotides outside the gene matches: 4. The CDR3 sequence is 13 residues long. The CDR3: CASTSGGNYGYTF. CDR3 coding DNA: TGTGCCAGCACCTCAGGGGGAAACTATGGCTACACCTTC.

V usage is TRBV7-3 and J usage is TRBJ2-1; 10 nucleotides agree with TRBD2. This CDR3 is built from 16 residues. With 4 bases clipped from V and 4 bases from J, the junction kept 7 bases outside the gene matches. The germline V gene encodes CDR1 SGHTA and CDR2 FQGTGA. DNA for the CDR3: TGTGCCAGCAGCTCAGGACTAGCGGACGGTTACAATGAGCAGTTCTTC. It codes for CASSSGLADGYNEQFF. The full variable domain, in which reference TRBV7-3 and TRBJ2-1 provide the parts outside the CDR3, is GAGVSQTPSNKVTEKGKYVELRCDPISGHTALYWYRQSLGQGPEFLIYFQGTGAADDSGLPNDRFFAVRPEGSVSTLKIQRTERGDSAVYLCASSSGLADGYNEQFFGPGTRLTVL.

V gene TRBV6-2 or TRBV6-3 combines with J gene TRBJ1-5; 9 bases match TRBD1. Looked up from germline, CDR1 is MNHEY and CDR2 is SVGEGT. The CDR3 contains 14 residues. V lost 4 bases to trimming and J lost 9 bases; unmatched junction nucleotides: 7. CDR3 DNA: TGTGCCAGCAGTTTGGGACAGGGTTGGGGGCCCCAGCATTTT. This translates into CASSLGQGWGPQHF.

Many counts were recorded for this clonotype. This chain uses TRBV7-6 with TRBJ1-1; 9 nucleotides align to TRBD1. Trimming took 7 bases from V and 11 from J; bases not matched to a gene: 11. Per the germline V gene, CDR1 is SGHVS and CDR2 is FNYEAQ. The CDR3 has 13 amino acids. The CDR3 DNA sequence: TGTGCCAGCACCATTACAGGGGGCAGTGAGGCTTTCTTT. Encoded protein: CASTITGGSEAFF.

This chain connects TRBV2 to TRBJ1-1; no definite D call. The ends were cut back, 2 bases at V and 1 base at J, with 11 bases in the middle. CDR1 is SNHLY, CDR2 FYNNEI, per germline. The CDR3 has 15 amino acids. The CDR3 DNA reads TGTGCCAGCAGTGAAAGGCGGACTTCGAACACTGAAGCTTTCTTT. As protein: CASSERRTSNTEAFF.

This clonotype occurred many times. The chain employs TRBV4-3 and TRBJ2-7; D call uncertain. Germline values: CDR1 LGHNA, CDR2 YSLEER. Trimming stripped 0 bases from V and 3 bases from J, with 21 bases between. The length of the CDR3 is 18 residues. In DNA, the CDR3 is TGCGCCAGCAGCCAAGATCTAACAGCGAAGGCCTTACTCTACGAGCAGTACTTC. As protein: CASSQDLTAKALLYEQYF.

The chain joins TRBV9 to TRBJ1-2, with D possibly matching TRBD1 (6 bases). V was clipped by 3 bases and J by 7 bases, with 16 bases between them. CDR1 is SGDLS and CDR2 is YYNGEE in the germline V gene. The CDR3 consists of 14 residues. CDR3 in amino acids: CASSAGNRVSGYTF. The CDR3 DNA reads TGTGCCAGCAGCGCGGGGAACAGGGTTAGTGGCTACACCTTC.

In this sample, this clonotype turned up a few times. The chain uses TRBV3-1 and TRBJ2-3; 9 bases align to TRBD1. V lost 3 bases to trimming and J lost 15 bases; unmatched junction nucleotides: 7. This CDR3 is 12 amino acids long. CDR1 LGHDT and CDR2 YNNKEL come from the germline V gene (reference sequence). Here the CDR3 reads CASSQAGTGNYF. The CDR3 coding sequence is TGTGCCAGCAGCCAGGCGGGGACAGGGAACTATTTT.

This clonotype was picked up a small number of times. The chain couples TRBV5-8 to TRBJ2-7; TRBD2 agrees at 11 bases. The CDR3 spans 17 residues. The trim removed 0 bases at V and 1 base at J, leaving 6 bases unmatched. The germline V gene encodes CDR1 SGHTS and CDR2 YDEGEE. The CDR3 region is CASSLVASGRPSYEQYF. In nucleotides, the CDR3 is TGTGCCAGCAGCTTGGTCGCTAGCGGGAGGCCTTCCTACGAGCAGTACTTC. The whole variable domain, remainder taken from reference TRBV5-8 and TRBJ2-7, is EAGVTQSPTHLIKTRGQQATLRCSPISGHTSVYWYQQALGLGLQFLLWYDEGEERNRGNFPPRFSGRQFPNYSSELNVNALELEDSALYLCASSLVASGRPSYEQYFGPGTRLTVT.

The chain carries TRBV20-1 and TRBJ2-7; D is ambiguous. V was cut by 0 bases and J by 6 bases, with 15 bases left in between. Per germline, CDR1 DFQATT and CDR2 SNEGSKA (reference sequence). The CDR3 spans 14 residues. CDR3 loop: CSAREPPLNREQYF. The CDR3 bases are TGCAGTGCTAGAGAACCCCCTCTTAACCGCGAGCAGTACTTC.

This clonotype was seen repeatedly, ten times or more. V and J are TRBV24-1 and TRBJ2-2, with D possibly being TRBD1 (6 bases). Germline V gives CDR1 KGHDR, CDR2 SFDVKD. The CDR3 runs 17 residues. Trimming took 0 bases from V and 3 from J, leaving 13 bases between them. The CDR3 sequence is CATSDLPEAGDTGELFF. In nucleotides, the CDR3 is TGTGCCACCAGTGATTTGCCGGAGGCAGGGGACACCGGGGAGCTGTTTTTT.

At least ten counts were recorded for this clonotype. The V and J genes are TRBV5-1 and TRBJ2-5, with a weak D call TRBD1 (5 bases). There are 13 residues in the CDR3. Trimming took 0 bases from V and 5 from J, leaving 8 bases between them. Germline CDR1 and CDR2: SGHRS and YFSETQ. CDR3 sequence reads: CASSLASGETQYF. DNA of the CDR3: TGCGCCAGCAGCTTGGCCTCAGGGGAGACCCAGTACTTC.

This clonotype has ten or more counts. The chain has TRBV7-3 and TRBJ2-7; the match to TRBD2 covers 12 bases. Germline assignment: CDR1 SGHTA and CDR2 FQGTGA. This CDR3 is built from 17 residues. V was pared by 5 bases and J by 3 bases, with 11 bases of the junction left unmatched. CDR3 sequence: CASSRNTRLAGVYEQYF. The CDR3 DNA is TGTGCCAGCAGCCGAAACACAAGACTAGCGGGAGTCTACGAGCAGTACTTC.

This chain links TRBV7-2 with TRBJ2-7; D may be TRBD1 (5 bases). The germline CDR1 and CDR2 sequences are SGHTA and FQGNSA. The ends were cut back, 1 base at V and 2 bases at J, with 6 bases in the middle. The CDR3 loop spans 13 amino acids. The CDR3: CASSLVRAYEQYF. CDR3 in DNA: TGTGCCAGCAGCTTAGTCAGGGCCTACGAGCAGTACTTC.

This clonotype has a handful of counts. The chain uses TRBV4-3 and TRBJ2-1; D could derive from TRBD1 or TRBD2 (5 bases each). The germline V gene has CDR1 LGHNA and CDR2 YSLEER. The CDR3 covers 15 residues. V was cut by 2 bases and J by 8 bases, with 16 bases left in between. The CDR3 protein is CASSQRGIRGHEQFF. The CDR3 bases are TGCGCCAGCAGCCAACGGGGTATTAGGGGCCATGAGCAGTTCTTC.

This clonotype showed up just a few times. The chain combines TRBV6-2 or TRBV6-3 with TRBJ1-2; 8 nucleotides line up with TRBD1. Germline loops: CDR1 MNHEY, CDR2 SVGEGT. The V gene end was trimmed by 6 bases and the J gene end by 4 bases; junction bases not matched to a gene: 4. The CDR3 has 13 residues. The CDR3 sequence: CASSPGQVYGYTF. The CDR3 DNA reads TGTGCCAGCAGCCCGGGACAGGTCTATGGCTACACCTTC.

In its sample, this clonotype was seen many times. The chain is built from TRBV9 and TRBJ1-6, with TRBD1 identical over 8 bases. J was trimmed by 6 bases and V by 5 bases; bases with no gene match: 7. Germline CDR1 and CDR2: SGDLS and YYNGEE. The CDR3 sequence is 15 residues long. CDR3 sequence: CASSVEGQANSPLHF. In DNA, the CDR3 is TGTGCCAGCAGTGTTGAGGGACAGGCTAATTCACCCCTCCACTTT.

This chain connects TRBV28 to TRBJ2-5, with 8 positions matching TRBD1. CDR1 is MDHEN, CDR2 SYDVKM, per germline. CDR3 length: 16 amino acids. The J segment lost 5 bases and the V segment lost 4 bases, leaving 12 bases of the junction unmatched. The CDR3 DNA sequence: TGTGCCAGCAGTTCTCCAGGGGGCATGCTCGGGGAGACCCAGTACTTC. This sequence encodes CASSSPGGMLGETQYF.

This clonotype has a handful of counts. The genes are TRBV6-2 or TRBV6-3 and TRBJ1-5; D perhaps matches TRBD1 (6 bases). Germline-derived CDR1 and CDR2 are MNHEY and SVGEGT. The CDR3 consists of 14 residues. Trimming pared 2 bases from V and 5 bases from J, leaving 10 bases between. The CDR3 loop is CASSYNREDQPQHF. CDR3 DNA: TGTGCCAGCAGTTACAACAGGGAAGATCAGCCCCAGCATTTT.

This clonotype showed up just a few times. This rearrangement joins TRBV10-3 to TRBJ2-1, with 8 bases aligning to TRBD2. This CDR3 has 14 residues. CDR1 ENHRY and CDR2 SYGVKD come from the germline V gene. V shed 6 bases and J 6 bases; nucleotides not matched to a gene: 7. CDR3 amino acids: CAIRSGTSGNEQFF. The CDR3 DNA follows: TGTGCCATCAGATCCGGGACTAGTGGCAATGAGCAGTTCTTC.

This clonotype was seen a handful of times. This rearrangement joins TRBV20-1 to TRBJ1-5; a weak D match, TRBD1 (6 bases). Germline CDR1 reads DFQATT; CDR2 reads SNEGSKA (reference sequence). Trimming stripped 0 bases from V and 4 bases from J, with 16 bases between. The CDR3 has 16 residues. Here the CDR3 reads CSARDRGAQGNQPQHF. CDR3 coding DNA: TGCAGTGCTAGAGATCGGGGGGCTCAAGGAAATCAGCCCCAGCATTTT.

This clonotype was seen a handful of times. This chain connects TRBV25-1 to TRBJ1-6; D remains ambiguous. The V end was cut by 5 bases, the J end by 7 bases, with 12 bases between. This CDR3 is built from 14 residues. Germline values: CDR1 MGHDK, CDR2 SYGVNS. CDR3 loop: CASSRSEGNSPLHF. Written as DNA, the CDR3 is TGTGCCAGCAGTAGGTCTGAAGGGAATTCACCCCTCCACTTT.

This clonotype showed up just a few times. This chain connects TRBV3-1 to TRBJ2-2; no reliable D call. Trimming left V 0 bases short and J 14 bases short, with 7 bases between. This CDR3 contains 11 residues. Germline-derived CDR1 and CDR2 are LGHDT and YNNKEL (reference sequence). The CDR3 region has the DNA TGTGCCAGCAGCCAAGAAACACCACTGTTTTTT. Translated, it gives CASSQETPLFF.

This chain joins TRBV20-1 and TRBJ2-3; no definite D call. This CDR3 comprises 11 residues. The V gene's germline CDR1 is DFQATT and CDR2 SNEGSKA (reference sequence). Between the trimmed V and J ends, which lost 6 bases and 5 bases, there was a span of 9 bases. The CDR3 loop reads CSAGLEDTQYF. The CDR3 region has the DNA TGCAGTGCGGGTCTAGAAGATACGCAGTATTTT.

This clonotype was detected many times. The chain uses TRBV7-8 and TRBJ2-5, with 8 bases identical to TRBD2. The CDR3 totals 14 residues. Germline loops: CDR1 SGHVS, CDR2 FQNEAQ. J gave up 5 bases and V 2 bases, and 4 bases lay outside the gene matches. Written as DNA, the CDR3 is TGTGCCAGCAGCTTACGGACTAGCTGGGAGACCCAGTACTTC. Its protein is CASSLRTSWETQYF.